One sample yielded the 6 T cell receptor beta chains listed below, sequenced in a study of cytomegalovirus exposure and HLA in healthy donors. Primers included in the PCR were 60 Vbeta and 13 Jbeta primers. Profiled with immunoSEQ multiplex PCR; TCRdb holds only in-frame clones, not every one. The data contain about 140,000 clones, 70% to 80% of them singletons. Input material: PBMCs. The receptor set was obtained from a woman aged 18-30 years in good health and CMV-seropositive.

This clone was counted between two and nine times. This same CDR3 is encoded by further DNA sequences in the sample. V is TRBV5-1 and J is TRBJ1-1; perhaps TRBD1 as D (5 bases). Per the germline V gene, CDR1 is SGHRS and CDR2 is YFSETQ. The CDR3 totals 13 residues. The V and J ends lost 4 bases and 4 bases respectively, with 11 bases between them. Here the CDR3 reads CASSSQGGTEAFF. The CDR3 DNA reads as TGCGCCAGCAGCAGTCAGGGAGGCACTGAAGCTTTCTTT.

The chain links TRBV4-1 to TRBJ1-1; D possibly corresponds to TRBD1 (5 bases). CDR1 and CDR2 (germline): MGHRA, YSYEKL. V was clipped by 6 bases and J by 1 base, with 12 bases between them. This CDR3 comprises 14 residues. CDR3 amino acids: CASRGVSENTEAFF. DNA for the CDR3: TGCGCCAGCAGAGGGGTAAGCGAGAACACTGAAGCTTTCTTT.

The rearrangement uses TRBV5-6 and TRBJ1-1; no firm D call. The germline CDR1 and CDR2 sequences are SGHDT and YYEEEE. Trimming removed 2 bases from V and 5 bases from J, with 13 bases in between. This CDR3 spans 14 amino acids. The CDR3 reads CASSFWRLTTEAFF. In DNA form, the CDR3 reads TGTGCCAGCAGCTTCTGGAGGCTGACTACTGAAGCTTTCTTT.

The gene calls are TRBV27 and TRBJ1-6; D possibly corresponds to TRBD1 (6 bases). Between the trimmed V and J ends, which lost 6 bases and 4 bases, there was a span of 13 bases. This CDR3 contains 15 residues. The V gene's germline CDR1 is MNHEY and CDR2 SMNVEV (reference sequence). CDR3 residues: CASRERDIYNSPLHF. As DNA, the CDR3 is TGTGCCAGCAGAGAAAGGGACATTTATAATTCACCCCTCCACTTT.

This sequence joins TRBV29-1 and TRBJ2-3; a possible D gene is TRBD2 (6 bases). CDR3 length equals 14 residues. V gave up 2 bases and J gave up 1 base, with 10 bases separating them. CDR1 and CDR2 (germline): SQVTM, ANQGSEA. The CDR3 is CSVEPGDGTDTQYF. CDR3 nucleotides: TGCAGCGTTGAACCGGGGGACGGCACAGATACGCAGTATTTT.

The chain joins TRBV19 to TRBJ1-6, with 11 bases lining up with TRBD1. The CDR3 totals 15 residues. Trimming took 4 bases from V and 10 from J; bases not matched to a gene: 6. Germline values: CDR1 LNHDA, CDR2 SQIVND (reference sequence). DNA of the CDR3: TGTGCCAGTAGTACCGGACAGGGGGCTCGGTCACCCCTCCACTTT. It specifies CASSTGQGARSPLHF. The complete variable domain, with remaining parts taken from reference TRBV19 and TRBJ1-6, reads DGGITQSPKYLFRKEGQNVTLSCEQNLNHDAMYWYRQDPGQGLRLIYYSQIVNDFQKGDIAEGYSVSREKKESFPLTVTSAQKNPTAFYLCASSTGQGARSPLHFGNGTRLTVT.